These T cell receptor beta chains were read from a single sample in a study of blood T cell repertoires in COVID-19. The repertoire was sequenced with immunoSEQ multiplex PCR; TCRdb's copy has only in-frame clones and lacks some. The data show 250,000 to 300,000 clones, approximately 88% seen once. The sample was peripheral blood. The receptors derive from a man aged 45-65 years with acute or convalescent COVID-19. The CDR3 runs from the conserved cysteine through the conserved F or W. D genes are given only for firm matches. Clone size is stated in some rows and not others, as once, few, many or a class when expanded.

CDR3nt: TGTGCCAGCACGGTGGGGGGGGGCGACTCTCGCACAGATACGCAGTATTTT
CDR3aa: CASTVGGGDSRTDTQYF
abundance: NA
j_gene: TRBJ2-3
d_gene: NA
v_gene: TRBV5-4

CDR3nt: TGTGCCAGCAGCTTAGCGATCGGACAGACCTACGAGCAGTACTTC
CDR3aa: CASSLAIGQTYEQYF
abundance: once
j_gene: TRBJ2-7
d_gene: NA
v_gene: TRBV7-8

CDR3nt: TGTGCCTGGGTACGGGAGTATGGCTACACCTTC
CDR3aa: CAWVREYGYTF
abundance: NA
j_gene: TRBJ1-2
d_gene: NA
v_gene: TRBV30

CDR3nt: TGTGCCAGTAGTATCGCCGGGGCTAACTATGGCTACACCTTC
CDR3aa: CASSIAGANYGYTF
abundance: NA
j_gene: TRBJ1-2
d_gene: NA
v_gene: TRBV19

CDR3nt: TGTGCCAGCTCACCTTCGACAGGGACCTACGAGCAGTACTTC
CDR3aa: CASSPSTGTYEQYF
abundance: once
j_gene: TRBJ2-7
d_gene: TRBD1
v_gene: TRBV18

CDR3nt: TGTGCCAGCAGCCCATCCGGGACAGGGGAACTGAACACTGAAGCTTTCTTT
CDR3aa: CASSPSGTGELNTEAFF
abundance: NA
j_gene: TRBJ1-1
d_gene: TRBD1
v_gene: TRBV4-2

CDR3nt: TGTGCCAGCAGCCGGAGTATGGGTCGAAACACCATATATTTT
CDR3aa: CASSRSMGRNTIYF
abundance: NA
j_gene: TRBJ1-3
d_gene: NA
v_gene: TRBV13

CDR3nt: TGTGCCAGCAGGAGGGATAGCGGGGGGCGAGGGAACATTCAGTACTTC
CDR3aa: CASRRDSGGRGNIQYF
abundance: once
j_gene: TRBJ2-4
d_gene: TRBD2
v_gene: TRBV27

CDR3nt: TGTGCCAGCAGCCGGGACAGATCTTTTACGAACACTGAAGCTTTCTTT
CDR3aa: CASSRDRSFTNTEAFF
abundance: NA
j_gene: TRBJ1-1
d_gene: TRBD1
v_gene: TRBV3-1/TRBV3-2

CDR3nt: TGCGCCAGCAGCATACCGGGGTCACCCCTCCACTTT
CDR3aa: CASSIPGSPLHF
abundance: NA
j_gene: TRBJ1-6
d_gene: NA
v_gene: TRBV5-1

CDR3nt: TGTGCCAGCAGTTATCAACAGGGAGGGAAACTGTTTTTT
CDR3aa: CASSYQQGGKLFF
abundance: NA
j_gene: TRBJ1-4
d_gene: NA
v_gene: TRBV6-5

CDR3nt: TGCGCCAGCAGCCAACAGGGGGAGCTGTTTTTT
CDR3aa: CASSQQGELFF
abundance: few
j_gene: TRBJ2-2
d_gene: NA
v_gene: TRBV5-1

CDR3nt: TGTGCCAGCAGTGAAGCTTCGGGGAACACCATATATTTT
CDR3aa: CASSEASGNTIYF
abundance: NA
j_gene: TRBJ1-3
d_gene: NA
v_gene: TRBV6-1

CDR3nt: TGTGCCTCGGGACAGAGGAACACTGAAGCTTTCTTT
CDR3aa: CASGQRNTEAFF
abundance: NA
j_gene: TRBJ1-1
d_gene: TRBD1
v_gene: TRBV3-1/TRBV3-2

CDR3nt: TGTGCCAGCAGCCTCCAAGTCGCGGCGGATACGCAGTATTTT
CDR3aa: CASSLQVAADTQYF
abundance: once
j_gene: TRBJ2-3
d_gene: NA
v_gene: TRBV7-8

CDR3nt: TGTGCCAGCAGCCCTGGCAGGGGGACCGCCGGGGAGCTGTTTTTT
CDR3aa: CASSPGRGTAGELFF
abundance: once
j_gene: TRBJ2-2
d_gene: TRBD1
v_gene: TRBV11-1

CDR3nt: TGCGCCAGCAGCCCGGACACCACGAACACTGAAGCTTTCTTT
CDR3aa: CASSPDTTNTEAFF
abundance: NA
j_gene: TRBJ1-1
d_gene: NA
v_gene: TRBV5-1

CDR3nt: TGTGCCAGCAACAGCCGGGACAGGGCCAACTATGGCTACACCTTC
CDR3aa: CASNSRDRANYGYTF
abundance: NA
j_gene: TRBJ1-2
d_gene: TRBD1
v_gene: TRBV2

CDR3nt: TGCGCCAGCAGCCAAGATCGGTTGGGCTCCTATCGGTCTGGGGCCAACGTCCTGACTTTC
CDR3aa: CASSQDRLGSYRSGANVLTF
abundance: once
j_gene: TRBJ2-6
d_gene: NA
v_gene: TRBV4-1

CDR3nt: TGCGCCAGCAGTAAGGGACACATGAACACTGAAGCTTTCTTT
CDR3aa: CASSKGHMNTEAFF
abundance: NA
j_gene: TRBJ1-1
d_gene: NA
v_gene: TRBV10-1

CDR3nt: TGCAGCGTTGAGAGTAACGACAGGGCCAGCTATGGCTACACCTTC
CDR3aa: CSVESNDRASYGYTF
abundance: once
j_gene: TRBJ1-2
d_gene: TRBD1
v_gene: TRBV29-1

CDR3nt: TGTGCCAGCAGCCCTATAGGACAGGGCCCAGCCAAAAACATTCAGTACTTC
CDR3aa: CASSPIGQGPAKNIQYF
abundance: NA
j_gene: TRBJ2-4
d_gene: TRBD1
v_gene: TRBV7-9

CDR3nt: TGTGCCAGCAGCTTAGCCGGACAATCTGGAAACACCATATATTTT
CDR3aa: CASSLAGQSGNTIYF
abundance: NA
j_gene: TRBJ1-3
d_gene: NA
v_gene: TRBV7-9

CDR3nt: TGTGCTAGTGGTTCTAGCGGGGCAGATACGCAGTATTTT
CDR3aa: CASGSSGADTQYF
abundance: NA
j_gene: TRBJ2-3
d_gene: TRBD2
v_gene: TRBV12-5

CDR3nt: TGCAGCGTTGAAGGGGTGGCAGGGCTGCCAGATACGCAGTATTTT
CDR3aa: CSVEGVAGLPDTQYF
abundance: NA
j_gene: TRBJ2-3
d_gene: NA
v_gene: TRBV29-1

CDR3nt: TGTGCCAGCAGCTTTACACACAGGGGTGGGCAGTTCTTC
CDR3aa: CASSFTHRGGQFF
abundance: NA
j_gene: TRBJ2-1
d_gene: TRBD1
v_gene: TRBV7-3

CDR3nt: TGTGCCAGCAGATCCCTAGCGGGGGAGGAGTATTTT
CDR3aa: CASRSLAGEEYF
abundance: NA
j_gene: TRBJ2-3
d_gene: TRBD2
v_gene: TRBV7-3

CDR3nt: TGTGCCAGCAGCCCGGGACTTTCGAACACCGGGGAGCTGTTTTTT
CDR3aa: CASSPGLSNTGELFF
abundance: NA
j_gene: TRBJ2-2
d_gene: NA
v_gene: TRBV13

CDR3nt: TGCGCCAGCAGCTTGGCGCAGGTGAACACTGAAGCTTTCTTT
CDR3aa: CASSLAQVNTEAFF
abundance: many
j_gene: TRBJ1-1
d_gene: NA
v_gene: TRBV5-1

CDR3nt: TGTGCCAGCAGCCCTTATCTAGCCAAAAACATTCAGTACTTC
CDR3aa: CASSPYLAKNIQYF
abundance: NA
j_gene: TRBJ2-4
d_gene: NA
v_gene: TRBV5-4

CDR3nt: TGTGCCAGCAGCTTGGACAGTACGCAGTATTTT
CDR3aa: CASSLDSTQYF
abundance: NA
j_gene: TRBJ2-3
d_gene: NA
v_gene: TRBV5-4

CDR3nt: TGTGCCAGCTCACCCGCCCCTAGCTCCTACGAGCAGTACTTC
CDR3aa: CASSPAPSSYEQYF
abundance: NA
j_gene: TRBJ2-7
d_gene: NA
v_gene: TRBV18